A single T cell receptor (beta chain) is shown here with its context. What it recognizes is unknown. Exclusion criteria comprised other autoimmune diseases, uncontrolled infections, pregnancy or lactation in patients. This sample is part of a study of Graves' ophthalmopathy and Graves' hyperthyroidism. Study observations and caveats: Built on 13 signatures, a model told ophthalmopathy apart from stable hyperthyroidism with about 90% sensitivity and roughly 80% specificity. Sensitivity of roughly 64% and specificity of approximately 73% were achieved by the model that predicted ophthalmopathy progression.

The authors amplified TCR beta CDR3 regions, and they did so from RNA transcripts for repertoire sequencing. RT-PCR with HTBI primers came first, then second-round multiplex PCR. TCRdb called the multiplex PCR reads again in MiXCR, with one record for every CDR3 protein. The table shows under 400,000 distinct CDR3 sequences, with about 17% occurring only once. There are 17 residues in the CDR3. Germline CDR1 reads MDHEN; CDR2 reads SYDVKM. Trimming cost V 2 bases and J 1 base, with 14 bases left between them. The TCR sequence derives from an adult man with Graves' ophthalmopathy. The material sequenced was peripheral blood. The chain has TRBV28 and TRBJ2-2, with a weak D call TRBD2 (6 bases). The CDR3 DNA reads as TGTGCCAGCAGTTTACTGAGACTAGAGATGAACACCGGGGAGCTGTTTTTT. This gives the protein CASSLLRLEMNTGELFF.